The clone carrying this T cell receptor beta chain turned up a few times. The entry originates in a study of CD8 T cells in ankylosing spondylitis. The CDR3 consists of 15 residues. In germline, CDR1 is LGHDT, CDR2 YNNKEL (reference sequence). V dropped 2 bases and J dropped 5; count of bases not matched to a gene: 9. TCRdb re-derived calls from the 5' RACE reads in MiXCR, one entry per CDR3 protein. Counted here are approximately 210,000 distinct CDR3 sequences, around 13% occurring once; the ten biggest clones make up more than 15%. V and J are TRBV3-1 and TRBJ2-7; TRBD1 aligns across 7 bases. The sequence was obtained from a male donor with ankylosing spondylitis or in good health (not recorded which). Sequencing input: blood, either unsorted or a sorted T cell fraction (not recorded which). The CDR3 reads CASSQRYRGENEQYF. The CDR3 coding sequence is TGTGCCAGCAGCCAACGCTACAGGGGAGAGAACGAGCAGTACTTC.